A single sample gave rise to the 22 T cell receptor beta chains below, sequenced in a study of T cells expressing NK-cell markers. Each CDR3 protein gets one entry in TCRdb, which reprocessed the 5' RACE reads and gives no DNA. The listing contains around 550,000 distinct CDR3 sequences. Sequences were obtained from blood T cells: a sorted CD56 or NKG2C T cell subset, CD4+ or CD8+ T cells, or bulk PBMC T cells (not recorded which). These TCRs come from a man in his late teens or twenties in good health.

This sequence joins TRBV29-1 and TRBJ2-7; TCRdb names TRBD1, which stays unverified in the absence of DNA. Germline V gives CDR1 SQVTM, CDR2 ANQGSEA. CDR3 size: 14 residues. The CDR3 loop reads CSVATGVPSYEQYF.

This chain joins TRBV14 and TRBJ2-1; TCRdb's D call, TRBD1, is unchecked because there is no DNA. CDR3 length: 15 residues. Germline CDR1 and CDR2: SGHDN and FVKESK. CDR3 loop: CASSPQEGAGNEQFF.

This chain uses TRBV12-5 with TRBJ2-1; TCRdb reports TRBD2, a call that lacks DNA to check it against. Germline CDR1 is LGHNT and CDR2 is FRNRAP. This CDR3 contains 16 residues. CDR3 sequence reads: CASGPYRRTSYNEQFF.

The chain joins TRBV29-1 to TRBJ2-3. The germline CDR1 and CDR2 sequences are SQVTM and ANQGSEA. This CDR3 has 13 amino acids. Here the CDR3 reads CSSVNLFTDTQYF.

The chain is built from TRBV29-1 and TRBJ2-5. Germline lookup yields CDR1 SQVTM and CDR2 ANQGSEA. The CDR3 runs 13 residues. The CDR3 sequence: CSVIPVIQETQYF.

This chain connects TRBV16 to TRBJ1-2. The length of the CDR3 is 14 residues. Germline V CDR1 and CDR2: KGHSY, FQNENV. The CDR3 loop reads CASSVKSRIYGYTF.

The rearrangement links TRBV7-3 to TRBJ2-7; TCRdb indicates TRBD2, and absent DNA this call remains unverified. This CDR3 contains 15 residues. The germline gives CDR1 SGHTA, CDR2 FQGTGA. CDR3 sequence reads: CASSLTGGIGYEQYF. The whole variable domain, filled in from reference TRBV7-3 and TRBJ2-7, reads GAGVSQTPSNKVTEKGKYVELRCDPISGHTALYWYRQSLGQGPEFLIYFQGTGAADDSGLPNDRFFAVRPEGSVSTLKIQRTERGDSAVYLCASSLTGGIGYEQYFGPGTRLTVT.

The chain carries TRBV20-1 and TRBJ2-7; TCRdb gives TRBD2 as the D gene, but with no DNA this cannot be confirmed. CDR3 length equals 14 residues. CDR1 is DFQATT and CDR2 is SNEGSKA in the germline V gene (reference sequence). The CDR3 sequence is CSAPTSGRMDEQYF.

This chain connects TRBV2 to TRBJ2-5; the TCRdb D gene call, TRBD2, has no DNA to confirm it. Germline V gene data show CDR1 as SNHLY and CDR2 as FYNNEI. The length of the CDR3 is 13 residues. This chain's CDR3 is CASASGRMETQYF. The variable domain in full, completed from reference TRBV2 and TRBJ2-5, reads EPEVTQTPSHQVTQMGQEVILRCVPISNHLYFYWYRQILGQKVEFLVSFYNNEISEKSEIFDDQFSVERPDGSNFTLKIRSTKLEDSAMYFCASASGRMETQYFGPGTRLLVL.

CDR3 loop: CASSQGLAGMAGELFF. The chain employs TRBV4-1 and TRBJ2-2; TCRdb picks TRBD2, but there is no DNA to check that call. From germline, CDR1 is MGHRA and CDR2 YSYEKL. CDR3 length equals 16 residues.

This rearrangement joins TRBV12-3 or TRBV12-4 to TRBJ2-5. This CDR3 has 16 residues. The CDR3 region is CASSLLAGGIGETQYF.

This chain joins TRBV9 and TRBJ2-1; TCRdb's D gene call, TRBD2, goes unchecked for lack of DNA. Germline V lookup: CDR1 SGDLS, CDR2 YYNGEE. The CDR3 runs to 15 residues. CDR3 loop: CASSVGGTRFDEQFF.

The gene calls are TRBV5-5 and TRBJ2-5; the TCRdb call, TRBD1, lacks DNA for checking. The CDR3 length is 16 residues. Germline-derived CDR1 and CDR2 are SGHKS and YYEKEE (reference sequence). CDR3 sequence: CASSRNKTTGWETQYF.

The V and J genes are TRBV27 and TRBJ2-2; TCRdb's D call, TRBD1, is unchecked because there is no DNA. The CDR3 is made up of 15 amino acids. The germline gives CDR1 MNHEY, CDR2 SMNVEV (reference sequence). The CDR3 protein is CASSLLNTGNGELFF.

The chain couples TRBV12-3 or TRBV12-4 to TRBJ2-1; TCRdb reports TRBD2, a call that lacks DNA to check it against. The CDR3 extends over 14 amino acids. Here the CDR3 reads CASLAGGFSNEQFF.

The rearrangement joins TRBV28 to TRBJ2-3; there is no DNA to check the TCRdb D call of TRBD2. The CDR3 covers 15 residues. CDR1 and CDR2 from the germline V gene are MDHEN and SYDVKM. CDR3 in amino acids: CASSPGLAGMDTQYF.

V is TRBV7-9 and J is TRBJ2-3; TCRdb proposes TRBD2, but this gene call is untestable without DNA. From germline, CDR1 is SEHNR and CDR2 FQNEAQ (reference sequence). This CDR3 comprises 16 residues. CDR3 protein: CASSPTSGYSTDTQYF.

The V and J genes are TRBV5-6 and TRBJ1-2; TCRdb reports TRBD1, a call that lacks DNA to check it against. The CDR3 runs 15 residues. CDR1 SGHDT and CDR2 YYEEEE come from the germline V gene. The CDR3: CASSLWDLANYGYTF.

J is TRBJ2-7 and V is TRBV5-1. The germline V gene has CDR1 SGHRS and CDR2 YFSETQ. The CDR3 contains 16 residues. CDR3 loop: CASSVTGHIGPYEQYF.

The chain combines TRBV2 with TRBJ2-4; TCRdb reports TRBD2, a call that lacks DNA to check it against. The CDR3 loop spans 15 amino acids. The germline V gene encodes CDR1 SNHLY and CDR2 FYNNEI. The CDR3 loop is CASRGASGTRNIQYF.

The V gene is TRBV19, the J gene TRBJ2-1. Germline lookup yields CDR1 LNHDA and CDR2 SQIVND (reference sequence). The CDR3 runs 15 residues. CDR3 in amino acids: CASSISRSNYNEQFF.

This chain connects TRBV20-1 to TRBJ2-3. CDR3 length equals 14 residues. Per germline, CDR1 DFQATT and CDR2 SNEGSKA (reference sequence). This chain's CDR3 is CSAQVGLTTDTQYF.